Following are 30 T cell receptor beta chains from one sample sequenced in a study of blood T cell repertoires in COVID-19. TCRdb's table, derived via immunoSEQ multiplex PCR, lists solely in-frame clones and lacks some. The data show about 240,000 clones, roughly 80% seen once. The sample comprised peripheral blood. These receptors originate from a woman between 18 and 29 years old with acute or convalescent COVID-19.

The V gene is TRBV7-8, the J gene TRBJ1-1; D possibly corresponds to TRBD1 (5 bases). Trimming took 5 bases from V and 2 from J, leaving 12 bases between them. The CDR3 extends over 14 amino acids. From germline, CDR1 is SGHVS and CDR2 FQNEAQ. This CDR3 reads CASSRGRGNTEAFF. DNA for the CDR3: TGTGCCAGCAGCCGAGGGAGGGGCAACACTGAAGCTTTCTTT. The complete variable domain, with remaining parts taken from reference TRBV7-8 and TRBJ1-1, reads GAGVSQSPRYKVAKRGQDVALRCDPISGHVSLFWYQQALGQGPEFLTYFQNEAQLDKSGLPSDRFFAERPEGSVSTLKIQRTQQEDSAVYLCASSRGRGNTEAFFGQGTRLTVV.

CDR3 amino acids: CASSILSVTGELFF. The CDR3 DNA is TGTGCCAGTAGTATCCTTAGCGTCACCGGGGAGCTGTTTTTT. The genes are TRBV19 and TRBJ2-2, with a possible D match to TRBD2 (5 bases). The CDR3 extends over 14 amino acids. From germline, CDR1 is LNHDA and CDR2 SQIVND (reference sequence). The V end was cut by 3 bases, the J end by 4 bases, with 9 bases between.

The chain joins TRBV5-1 to TRBJ1-1, with 10 bases matching TRBD1. V was clipped by 4 bases and J by 3 bases; unmatched bases: 12. CDR3 length: 17 residues. Germline loops: CDR1 SGHRS, CDR2 YFSETQ. The CDR3 reads CASSLTGTGVGDTEAFF. CDR3 nucleotide sequence: TGCGCCAGCAGCCTAACCGGGACAGGGGTGGGGGACACTGAAGCTTTCTTT.

The chain has TRBV10-3 and TRBJ2-7, with 9 bases aligning to TRBD1. CDR3 length: 16 amino acids. Trimming at V came to 2 bases and at J to 3 bases, leaving 8 bases not matched to a gene. Germline V lookup: CDR1 ENHRY, CDR2 SYGVKD. CDR3 DNA sequence: TGTGCCATCAGTGAGAGACAGGGGGGGGAGATCTACGAGCAGTACTTC. It translates to CAISERQGGEIYEQYF.

The chain recombines TRBV12-5 with TRBJ2-3, with 10 bases matching TRBD1. The CDR3 totals 15 residues. The V gene end was trimmed by 6 bases and the J gene end by 1 base; junction bases not matched to a gene: 4. Germline assignment: CDR1 LGHNT and CDR2 FRNRAP. CDR3 residues: CASGPGQGGTDTQYF. CDR3 nucleotide sequence: TGTGCTAGTGGCCCAGGACAGGGGGGCACAGATACGCAGTATTTT.

This chain joins TRBV6-2 or TRBV6-3 and TRBJ1-5, with D possibly TRBD1 on 6 matching bases. V was shortened by 5 bases and J by 5 bases, with 13 bases between the two germline ends. The CDR3 runs to 14 residues. Per germline, CDR1 MNHEY and CDR2 SVGEGT. This CDR3 reads CASSTTGIYQPQHF. The CDR3 bases are TGTGCCAGCAGTACCACAGGGATCTATCAGCCCCAGCATTTT.

This clone was seen a few times. The chain is built from TRBV6-6 and TRBJ2-7; TRBD2 aligns across 10 bases. The CDR3 runs 13 residues. The junction had 7 bases not matched to a gene; V was cut back by 5 bases and J by 9 bases. From germline, CDR1 is MNHNY and CDR2 SVGAGI (reference sequence). The DNA for the CDR3 is TGTGCCAGCAGTACGGGGACTAGCGAAAGGCAGTACTTC. The encoded protein is CASSTGTSERQYF.

The V gene is TRBV7-9, the J gene TRBJ2-7; perhaps TRBD1 as D (5 bases). CDR1 and CDR2 from the germline V gene are SEHNR and FQNEAQ (reference sequence). The CDR3 contains 15 residues. The V and J ends lost 4 bases and 2 bases respectively, with 15 bases between them. The CDR3 DNA reads as TGTGCCAGCAGCTCCGCCGAGGCAGGGACCTACGAGCAGTACTTC. Protein sequence: CASSSAEAGTYEQYF.

The chain couples TRBV7-2 to TRBJ1-4, with D hard to call. Trimming removed 5 bases at V and 0 bases at J, with 7 bases between. Germline-derived CDR1 and CDR2 are SGHTA and FQGNSA. The CDR3 is 14 residues long. The CDR3 nucleotides are TGTGCCAGCAGCCGGGGAGCAACTAATGAAAAACTGTTTTTT. Translation gives CASSRGATNEKLFF.

This chain joins TRBV12-3 or TRBV12-4 and TRBJ2-5; D remains unclear. The ends were cut back, 7 bases at V and 1 base at J, with 10 bases in the middle. The CDR3 is 13 residues long. The CDR3 loop reads CASTWQIQETQYF. CDR3 nucleotides: TGTGCCAGCACGTGGCAGATCCAAGAGACCCAGTACTTC.

The chain recombines TRBV3-1 (or the pseudogene TRBV3-2) with TRBJ1-2, with a weak D call TRBD1 (6 bases). The germline CDR1 and CDR2 sequences are LGHDT and YNNKEL (reference sequence). Between the trimmed V and J ends, which lost 3 bases and 4 bases, there was a span of 12 bases. The CDR3 is made up of 14 amino acids. Here the CDR3 DNA reads TGTGCCAGCAGCCAGGATACAGGGATCTATGGCTACACCTTC. This encodes CASSQDTGIYGYTF.

This clone occurred once. The chain couples TRBV28 to TRBJ2-7; D remains ambiguous. This CDR3 spans 12 amino acids. Trimming pared 5 bases from V and 7 bases from J, leaving 12 bases between. Germline-derived CDR1 and CDR2 are MDHEN and SYDVKM. The CDR3 sequence: CASSQYPREQYF. The CDR3 bases are TGTGCCAGCAGTCAATACCCACGGGAGCAGTACTTC.

J is TRBJ2-3 and V is TRBV5-5; D might be TRBD2 (6 bases). The CDR3 runs 15 residues. The V gene's germline CDR1 is SGHKS and CDR2 YYEKEE (reference sequence). V lost 0 bases and J lost 1, with 9 bases in between. In nucleotides, the CDR3 is TGTGCCAGCAGCTTGGCTAGCGCTGGCACAGATACGCAGTATTTT. Translating gives CASSLASAGTDTQYF.

The chain has TRBV7-9 and TRBJ1-1, with 8 bases aligning to TRBD1. The CDR3 runs to 13 residues. CDR1 is SEHNR and CDR2 is FQNEAQ in the germline V gene (reference sequence). V trimming: 4 bases; J trimming: 8 bases; junction bases outside the gene matches: 6. The CDR3 sequence is CASSSQGASEAFF. CDR3 coding DNA: TGTGCCAGCAGCTCCCAGGGGGCTTCCGAAGCTTTCTTT. Filled out from reference TRBV7-9 and TRBJ1-1, the complete variable domain reads DTGVSQNPRHKITKRGQNVTFRCDPISEHNRLYWYRQTLGQGPEFLTYFQNEAQLEKSRLLSDRFSAERPKGSFSTLEIQRTEQGDSAMYLCASSSQGASEAFFGQGTRLTVV.

DNA of the CDR3: TGTGCCAGCAGCCAAGAACTAGCGGGAGAGTCCTACGAGCAGTACTTC. Protein sequence: CASSQELAGESYEQYF. The chain combines TRBV4-2 with TRBJ2-7, with 11 bases identical to TRBD2. The CDR3 has 16 amino acids. From germline, CDR1 is LGHNA and CDR2 YNFKEQ. With V trimmed by 0 bases and J by 1 base, 2 bases remained unmatched.

V usage is TRBV4-3 and J usage is TRBJ2-5, with 12 bases matching TRBD2. The CDR3 sequence is 19 residues long. Germline lookup yields CDR1 LGHNA and CDR2 YSLEER. J lost 7 bases, V lost 0 bases, and 15 bases had no gene match. The CDR3 here is CASSQERVGLAGTGGTQYF. The CDR3 DNA sequence: TGCGCCAGCAGCCAAGAAAGGGTCGGACTAGCGGGGACGGGTGGGACCCAGTACTTC.

The chain's CDR3 is CASSKTSGSTGELFF. The CDR3 DNA reads as TGCGCCAGCAGCAAGACTAGCGGGAGCACCGGGGAGCTGTTTTTT. The chain has TRBV5-1 and TRBJ2-2, with 12 bases identical to TRBD2. CDR1 is SGHRS, CDR2 YFSETQ, per germline. This CDR3 comprises 15 residues. The V and J ends lost 4 bases and 4 bases, in that order; junction bases with no gene match: 2.

In this sample, this clone turned up once. J is TRBJ2-2 and V is TRBV5-1; 7 bases map to TRBD1. The V gene end was trimmed by 2 bases and the J gene end by 6 bases; junction bases not matched to a gene: 7. Germline CDR1 is SGHRS and CDR2 is YFSETQ. The CDR3 consists of 15 residues. The DNA of the CDR3 is TGCGCCAGCAGCTTCACCCAGGGGGATGCCGGGGAGCTGTTTTTT. Protein product: CASSFTQGDAGELFF.

Only a few counts were recorded for this clone. The genes are TRBV7-2 and TRBJ2-3, with TRBD2 matching 9 bases. The germline CDR1 and CDR2 sequences are SGHTA and FQGNSA. The CDR3 runs to 14 residues. V lost 0 bases, J lost 8 bases, and 3 bases stayed unmatched. CDR3 DNA sequence: TGTGCCAGCAGCTTAGCGCGGGGGGGGGCTACGCAGTATTTT. This sequence encodes CASSLARGGATQYF.

The chain has TRBV2 and TRBJ2-7, with 10 bases matching TRBD2. In germline, CDR1 is SNHLY, CDR2 FYNNEI. V shed 0 bases, J shed 2 bases, and the junction held 4 bases outside the gene matches. The CDR3 totals 16 residues. In DNA form, the CDR3 reads TGTGCCAGCAGTGAAGCGGGGGGACTAGCGACCTACGAGCAGTACTTC. Translating it yields CASSEAGGLATYEQYF.

V usage is TRBV9 and J usage is TRBJ2-3; the D gene is possibly TRBD2 (6 bases). Germline V gene lookup returns CDR1 SGDLS and CDR2 YYNGEE. The CDR3 loop spans 14 amino acids. V lost 0 bases to trimming and J lost 8 bases, with 13 bases between them. The DNA of the CDR3 is TGTGCCAGCAGCGTAGTTAGGGAGGCGGCTACGCAGTATTTT. Amino acid sequence: CASSVVREAATQYF.

This clone was detected only a few times. In DNA, the CDR3 is TGTGCCAGCAGTCGGTTATATGGCTACACCTTC. This gives the protein CASSRLYGYTF. J is TRBJ1-2 and V is TRBV3-1 (or the pseudogene TRBV3-2); D not certain. The V end was cut by 6 bases, the J end by 5 bases, with 7 bases between. Per the germline V gene, CDR1 is LGHDT and CDR2 is YNNKEL (reference sequence). The CDR3 consists of 11 residues.

The V call is TRBV3-1 (or the pseudogene TRBV3-2), the J call TRBJ2-1; no reliable D call. CDR1 and CDR2 from the germline V gene are LGHDT and YNNKEL (reference sequence). This CDR3 has 16 amino acids. Trimming removed 2 bases from V and 0 bases from J, with 11 bases in between. CDR3 sequence (DNA): TGTGCCAGCAGCCAAACTCGTTTGAGCTCCTACAATGAGCAGTTCTTC. This codes for CASSQTRLSSYNEQFF.

This chain links TRBV29-1 with TRBJ1-2; 8 nucleotides align to TRBD1. There are 12 residues in the CDR3. V lost 6 bases and J lost 4; bases outside the gene matches: 4. Per germline, CDR1 SQVTM and CDR2 ANQGSEA. The DNA of the CDR3 is TGCAGCGTGACAGGGGATGGCTATGGCTACACCTTC. Its protein product is CSVTGDGYGYTF. Full variable domain (remainder filled in from reference TRBV29-1 and TRBJ1-2): SAVISQKPSRDICQRGTSLTIQCQVDSQVTMMFWYRQQPGQSLTLIATANQGSEATYESGFVIDKFPISRPNLTFSTLTVSNMSPEDSSIYLCSVTGDGYGYTFGSGTRLTVV.

The CDR3 nucleotides read TGCGCCAGCAGCTCGGGGACAGGGGGCTCTAATGAAAAACTGTTTTTT. Protein product: CASSSGTGGSNEKLFF. The chain joins TRBV5-1 to TRBJ1-4, with 12 bases fitting TRBD1. J lost 3 bases, V lost 3 bases, and 3 bases had no gene match. This CDR3 comprises 16 residues. The germline CDR1 and CDR2 sequences are SGHRS and YFSETQ.

V gene TRBV9 combines with J gene TRBJ2-7, with D possibly TRBD2 on 6 matching bases. Between the trimmed V and J ends, which lost 0 bases and 2 bases, there was a span of 12 bases. Germline V gene data show CDR1 as SGDLS and CDR2 as YYNGEE. This CDR3 spans 15 amino acids. The CDR3 region is CASSVDLATTYEQYF. The CDR3 DNA follows: TGTGCCAGCAGCGTAGATCTAGCGACTACCTACGAGCAGTACTTC.

The CDR3 region is CASSPDRGRAFF. CDR3 nucleotide sequence: TGTGCCAGCAGCCCTGACCGAGGGCGCGCTTTCTTT. The rearrangement links TRBV12-3 or TRBV12-4 to TRBJ1-1, with D hard to call. Deletions cut 6 bases from V and 11 bases from J, with 16 bases between. The CDR3 runs 12 residues.

V gene TRBV6-4 combines with J gene TRBJ2-3; 10 positions match TRBD2. The germline V gene has CDR1 MRHNA and CDR2 SNTAGT. J was trimmed by 4 bases and V by 0 bases; bases with no gene match: 1. The length of the CDR3 is 15 residues. CDR3 DNA sequence: TGTGCCAGCAGTGACTCAGCGGGAGGGTCAGATACGCAGTATTTT. This encodes CASSDSAGGSDTQYF.

CDR3 DNA sequence: TGTGCCAGTAGTACCGGACAGGGTCGAGGGACAACAACTAATGAAAAACTGTTTTTT. This translates into CASSTGQGRGTTTNEKLFF. The chain carries TRBV19 and TRBJ1-4, with 8 nucleotides matching TRBD1. The CDR3 is made up of 19 amino acids. Germline V gene lookup returns CDR1 LNHDA and CDR2 SQIVND (reference sequence). V lost 4 bases, J lost 0 bases, and 13 bases stayed unmatched.

The rearrangement uses TRBV5-1 and TRBJ2-7; 8 nucleotides align to TRBD2. The CDR3 has 15 residues. The germline V gene encodes CDR1 SGHRS and CDR2 YFSETQ. V was pared by 4 bases and J by 2 bases, with 8 bases of the junction left unmatched. The CDR3 DNA sequence: TGCGCCAGCAGCCCTGTGGTAGCGGGGACCTACGAGCAGTACTTC. Residues: CASSPVVAGTYEQYF.